The T cell receptor beta chain under discussion was sequenced for a study of T-cell memory formation after mild COVID-19. The V gene's germline CDR1 is KGHSH and CDR2 LQKENI. Trimming pared 0 bases from V and 6 bases from J, leaving 12 bases between. This CDR3 has 15 residues. A single record per CDR3 protein comes from TCRdb applying MiXCR to the 5' RACE reads. Seen here are hundreds of thousands of distinct CDR3 sequences, less than 25% observed once, and the top ten hold around 7.7%. Sequences were obtained from PBMCs or a T cell subset sorted from them (not recorded which). This TCR derives from an adult woman who had mild COVID-19 (a few samples of this study predate the infection). Cell type and time point are not known. The chain couples TRBV18 to TRBJ2-4, with D perhaps TRBD1 (6 bases). The CDR3 bases are TGTGCCAGCTCACCACCAACAGGGTTAACAAACATTCAGTACTTC. It is translated as CASSPPTGLTNIQYF. Full variable domain (missing parts from reference TRBV18 and TRBJ2-4): NAGVMQNPRHLVRRRGQEARLRCSPMKGHSHVYWYRQLPEEGLKFMVYLQKENIIDESGMPKERFSAEFPKEGPSILRIQQVVRGDSAAYFCASSPPTGLTNIQYFGAGTRLSVL.